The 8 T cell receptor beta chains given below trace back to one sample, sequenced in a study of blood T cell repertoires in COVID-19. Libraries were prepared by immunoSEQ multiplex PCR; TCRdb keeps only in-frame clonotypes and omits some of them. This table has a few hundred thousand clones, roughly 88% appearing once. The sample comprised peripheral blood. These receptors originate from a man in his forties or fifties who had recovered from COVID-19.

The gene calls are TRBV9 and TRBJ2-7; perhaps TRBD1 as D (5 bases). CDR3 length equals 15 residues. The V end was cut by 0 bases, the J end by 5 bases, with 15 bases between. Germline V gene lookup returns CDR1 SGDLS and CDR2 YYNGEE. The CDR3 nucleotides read TGTGCCAGCAGCGTAGATCCAGGGTTTACGAACGAGCAGTACTTC. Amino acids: CASSVDPGFTNEQYF. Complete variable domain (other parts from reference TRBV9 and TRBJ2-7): DSGVTQTPKHLITATGQRVTLRCSPRSGDLSVYWYQQSLDQGLQFLIQYYNGEERAKGNILERFSAQQFPDLHSELNLSSLELGDSALYFCASSVDPGFTNEQYFGPGTRLTVT.

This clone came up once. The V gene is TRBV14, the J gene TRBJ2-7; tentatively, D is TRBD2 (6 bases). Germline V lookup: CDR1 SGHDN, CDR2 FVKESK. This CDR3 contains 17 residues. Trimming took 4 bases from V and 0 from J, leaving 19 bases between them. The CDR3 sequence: CASSREDYQRSSYEQYF. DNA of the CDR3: TGTGCCAGCAGCCGAGAGGACTACCAGCGGAGCTCCTACGAGCAGTACTTC.

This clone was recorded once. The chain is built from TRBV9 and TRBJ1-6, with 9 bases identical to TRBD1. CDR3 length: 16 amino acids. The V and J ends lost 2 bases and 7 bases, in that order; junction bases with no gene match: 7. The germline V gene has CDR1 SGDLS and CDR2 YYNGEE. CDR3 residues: CASSVTETGGNSPLHF. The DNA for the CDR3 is TGTGCCAGCAGCGTCACAGAGACAGGGGGAAATTCACCCCTCCACTTT.

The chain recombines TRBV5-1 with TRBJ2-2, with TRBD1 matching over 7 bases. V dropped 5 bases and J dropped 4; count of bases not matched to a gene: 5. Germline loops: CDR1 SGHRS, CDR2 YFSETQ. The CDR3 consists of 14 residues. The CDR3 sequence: CASRRDSATGELFF. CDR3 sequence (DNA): TGCGCCAGCAGACGGGACAGCGCCACCGGGGAGCTGTTTTTT.

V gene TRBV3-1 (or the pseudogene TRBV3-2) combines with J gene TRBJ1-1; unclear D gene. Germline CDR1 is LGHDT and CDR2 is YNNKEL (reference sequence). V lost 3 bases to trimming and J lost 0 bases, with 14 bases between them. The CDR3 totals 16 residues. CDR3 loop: CASSQGTGTMNTEAFF. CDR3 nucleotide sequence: TGTGCCAGCAGCCAGGGTACGGGTACGATGAACACTGAAGCTTTCTTT.

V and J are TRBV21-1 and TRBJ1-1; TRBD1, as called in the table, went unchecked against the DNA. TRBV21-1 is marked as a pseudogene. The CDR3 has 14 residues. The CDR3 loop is CASSDFFRGTEAFF. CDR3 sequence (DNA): TGTGCCAGCAGCGACTTTTTTAGGGGGACTGAAGCTTTCTTT.

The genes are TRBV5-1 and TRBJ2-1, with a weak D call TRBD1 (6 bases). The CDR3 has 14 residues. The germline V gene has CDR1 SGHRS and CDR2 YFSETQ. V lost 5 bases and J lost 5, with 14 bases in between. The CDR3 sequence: CASRPSGTNNEQFF. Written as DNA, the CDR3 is TGCGCCAGCAGACCCTCCGGGACAAACAATGAGCAGTTCTTC. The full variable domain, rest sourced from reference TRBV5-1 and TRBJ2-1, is KAGVTQTPRYLIKTRGQQVTLSCSPISGHRSVSWYQQTPGQGLQFLFEYFSETQRNKGNFPGRFSGRQFSNSRSEMNVSTLELGDSALYLCASRPSGTNNEQFFGPGTRLTVL.

CDR3 residues: CASSSIIAGGPYNEQFF. In DNA, the CDR3 is TGTGCCAGCAGCTCGATCATAGCGGGGGGGCCGTACAATGAGCAGTTCTTC. The gene calls are TRBV11-2 and TRBJ2-1; 11 bases match TRBD2. The junction had 9 bases not matched to a gene; V was cut back by 4 bases and J by 4 bases. CDR1 and CDR2 from the germline V gene are SGHAT and FQNNGV. The CDR3 consists of 17 residues. The full variable domain, completed using reference TRBV11-2 and TRBJ2-1, is EAGVAQSPRYKIIEKRQSVAFWCNPISGHATLYWYQQILGQGPKLLIQFQNNGVVDDSQLPKDRFSAERLKGVDSTLKIQPAKLEDSAVYLCASSSIIAGGPYNEQFFGPGTRLTVL.